One sample yielded the 28 T cell receptor beta chains listed below, sequenced in a study of blood T cell repertoires in COVID-19. Profiled with immunoSEQ multiplex PCR; TCRdb holds only in-frame clones, not every one. Of around 280,000 clones in the sample, just under 85% were seen once. The sample taken for sequencing was peripheral blood. These receptors were collected from a woman aged 45-59 years with active or convalescent COVID-19.

This clone was picked up one time. This chain links TRBV7-9 with TRBJ1-2; D is ambiguous. The CDR3 runs to 14 residues. V gave up 1 base and J gave up 1 base, with 7 bases separating them. From germline, CDR1 is SEHNR and CDR2 FQNEAQ (reference sequence). In nucleotides, the CDR3 is TGTGCCAGCAGCTTAGTAGGAGGTAACTATGGCTACACCTTC. This codes for CASSLVGGNYGYTF.

This chain links TRBV24-1 with TRBJ2-2; the match to TRBD2 covers 9 bases. The CDR3 totals 19 residues. Germline V gives CDR1 KGHDR, CDR2 SFDVKD. V shed 3 bases and J 3 bases; nucleotides not matched to a gene: 13. The CDR3 is CATSDTPGAGGFYTGELFF. The CDR3 nucleotides are TGTGCCACCAGTGATACCCCTGGAGCGGGAGGATTCTACACCGGGGAGCTGTTTTTT.

The chain uses TRBV4-1 and TRBJ1-1, with TRBD1 as a possible D gene (6 bases). This CDR3 has 17 amino acids. Germline V gene data show CDR1 as MGHRA and CDR2 as YSYEKL. Trimming took off 0 bases at V and 1 base at J, with 15 bases between the two ends. The CDR3 coding sequence is TGCGCCAGCAGCCAAGAACGGGGGGCGGGCAGGAACACTGAAGCTTTCTTT. This translates into CASSQERGAGRNTEAFF.

This clone was seen once. The chain couples TRBV18 to TRBJ1-2, with 7 positions matching TRBD1. CDR1 and CDR2 from the germline V gene are KGHSH and LQKENI. CDR3 length: 16 amino acids. V gave up 3 bases and J gave up 5 bases; unmatched junction bases: 12. CDR3 DNA sequence: TGTGCCAGCTCACCTTTTGGGGCAGGGGGATCTTATGGCTACACCTTC. This gives the protein CASSPFGAGGSYGYTF.

J is TRBJ2-1 and V is TRBV4-2; 9 bases align to TRBD2. Germline V lookup: CDR1 LGHNA, CDR2 YNFKEQ. The CDR3 spans 15 residues. The V gene end was trimmed by 2 bases and the J gene end by 6 bases; junction bases not matched to a gene: 5. The CDR3, as DNA: TGTGCCAGCAGCCAAACCCGAGCGGGGGGCAATGAGCAGTTCTTC. Translation gives CASSQTRAGGNEQFF.

The chain is built from TRBV7-9 and TRBJ2-1; 9 bases are shared with TRBD2. V was clipped by 5 bases and J by 4 bases; unmatched bases: 6. Germline-derived CDR1 and CDR2 are SEHNR and FQNEAQ (reference sequence). This CDR3 comprises 15 residues. The CDR3 DNA sequence: TGTGCCAGCAGCAAGACTAGCGGAACTTACAATGAGCAGTTCTTC. Translated: CASSKTSGTYNEQFF.

The chain recombines TRBV15 with TRBJ1-2; 9 bases match TRBD1. This CDR3 spans 17 amino acids. V dropped 1 base and J dropped 2; count of bases not matched to a gene: 8. Germline CDR1 reads LNHNV; CDR2 reads YYDKDF (reference sequence). The CDR3 DNA sequence: TGTGCCACCAGCAGAGGGGACAGGGTTTCGGGGAACTATGGCTACACCTTC. Translating gives CATSRGDRVSGNYGYTF.

This clone was seen just once. This chain links TRBV5-8 with TRBJ2-6; D remains unclear. Germline lookup yields CDR1 SGHTS and CDR2 YDEGEE. The ends were cut back, 7 bases at V and 2 bases at J, with 7 bases in the middle. This CDR3 contains 13 residues. CDR3 residues: CASLLAGANVLTF. The CDR3 coding sequence is TGTGCCAGCTTGCTAGCTGGGGCCAACGTCCTGACTTTC.

The V call is TRBV5-1, the J call TRBJ2-5; 7 nucleotides align to TRBD1. Trimming at V came to 1 base and at J to 2 bases, leaving 5 bases not matched to a gene. The germline V gene encodes CDR1 SGHRS and CDR2 YFSETQ. The CDR3 spans 15 residues. CDR3 bases: TGCGCCAGCAGCTTGCTACAGGGGCGACAAGAGACCCAGTACTTC. This encodes CASSLLQGRQETQYF.

This chain connects TRBV29-1 to TRBJ2-3, with TRBD1 identical over 9 bases. V trimming: 6 bases; J trimming: 2 bases; junction bases outside the gene matches: 12. The CDR3 is made up of 16 amino acids. Germline V gene data show CDR1 as SQVTM and CDR2 as ANQGSEA. The CDR3 here is CSVRMRTGVPTDTQYF. The CDR3 region has the DNA TGCAGCGTCCGAATGCGGACAGGGGTTCCCACAGATACGCAGTATTTT.

J is TRBJ1-5 and V is TRBV24-1; TRBD1 matches 7 bases. Trimming removed 4 bases from V and 2 bases from J; junction bases left unmatched: 4. Germline values: CDR1 KGHDR, CDR2 SFDVKD. The CDR3 sequence is 15 residues long. DNA of the CDR3: TGTGCCACCAGTGAGACAGGGTGGGGCAATCAGCCCCAGCATTTT. This sequence encodes CATSETGWGNQPQHF.

The gene calls are TRBV11-2 and TRBJ2-3, with D tentatively TRBD2 (6 bases). Germline lookup yields CDR1 SGHAT and CDR2 FQNNGV. The V gene lost 1 base and the J gene lost 1 base, with 15 bases spanning the gap. The CDR3 covers 17 residues. CDR3 loop: CASSLGGLAPGTDTQYF. The CDR3 coding sequence is TGTGCCAGCAGCTTAGGCGGTCTAGCGCCCGGCACAGATACGCAGTATTTT. Filled out from reference TRBV11-2 and TRBJ2-3, the complete variable domain reads EAGVAQSPRYKIIEKRQSVAFWCNPISGHATLYWYQQILGQGPKLLIQFQNNGVVDDSQLPKDRFSAERLKGVDSTLKIQPAKLEDSAVYLCASSLGGLAPGTDTQYFGPGTRLTVL.

The chain links TRBV5-6 to TRBJ2-1, with TRBD2 matching over 10 bases. The trim removed 9 bases at V and 5 bases at J, leaving 5 bases unmatched. The germline CDR1 and CDR2 sequences are SGHDT and YYEEEE. CDR3 length: 13 residues. The CDR3 DNA is TGTGCCACGACTAGCGGGCCCAACAATGAGCAGTTCTTC. Its protein is CATTSGPNNEQFF.

The chain employs TRBV20-1 and TRBJ1-4, with a possible D match to TRBD1 (6 bases). There are 11 residues in the CDR3. Between the trimmed V and J ends, which lost 5 bases and 8 bases, there was a span of 9 bases. CDR1 is DFQATT and CDR2 is SNEGSKA in the germline V gene (reference sequence). CDR3 nucleotides: TGCAGTGCTCTAGGGGGAGAAAAACTGTTTTTT. Translated, it gives CSALGGEKLFF.

The chain couples TRBV19 to TRBJ1-3, with 9 bases aligning to TRBD1. The CDR3 is 12 amino acids. V lost 10 bases, J lost 8 bases, and 6 bases stayed unmatched. Per the germline V gene, CDR1 is LNHDA and CDR2 is SQIVND (reference sequence). The CDR3 nucleotides are TGTGCCACTGCTACAGGGGGCCACACCATATATTTT. It yields the protein CATATGGHTIYF.

The CDR3: CASSEGTYGYTF. The CDR3, as DNA: TGTGCCAGCAGTGAAGGGACATATGGCTACACCTTC. The V and J genes are TRBV6-1 and TRBJ1-2; TRBD1 might be the D (5 bases). Trimming removed 1 base at V and 5 bases at J, with 5 bases between. The germline CDR1 and CDR2 sequences are MNHNS and SASEGT. The length of the CDR3 is 12 residues.

The chain joins TRBV30 to TRBJ2-7, with TRBD2 matching 11 bases. V dropped 1 base and J dropped 6; count of bases not matched to a gene: 8. Germline CDR1 GTSNPN, CDR2 SVGIG (reference sequence). The CDR3 is made up of 15 amino acids. The CDR3 sequence is CAWSAQLAGAGEQYF. The CDR3 DNA sequence: TGTGCCTGGAGTGCCCAACTAGCGGGAGCTGGCGAGCAGTACTTC.

This clone has just a few counts. The V call is TRBV9, the J call TRBJ1-3; D gene uncertain. Trimming cost V 0 bases and J 3 bases, with 7 bases left between them. Germline V gives CDR1 SGDLS, CDR2 YYNGEE. This CDR3 contains 14 residues. CDR3 residues: CASSVGGNGNTIYF. Written as DNA, the CDR3 is TGTGCCAGCAGCGTAGGCGGGAATGGAAACACCATATATTTT.

This chain uses TRBV6-4 with TRBJ1-2; 11 bases map to TRBD1. Germline assignment: CDR1 MRHNA and CDR2 SNTAGT. V gave up 6 bases and J gave up 8 bases; unmatched junction bases: 8. The CDR3 spans 14 residues. In nucleotides, the CDR3 is TGTGCCAGCAGCGCGGACAGGGGGCTGGAAGGCTACACCTTC. Translation: CASSADRGLEGYTF.

The gene calls are TRBV9 and TRBJ2-7; TRBD2 matches at 8 bases. From germline, CDR1 is SGDLS and CDR2 YYNGEE. Unmatched junction bases numbered 9, after V lost 3 bases and J lost 4 bases. The CDR3 runs to 15 residues. The CDR3 loop reads CASSEGTSEWYEQYF. In nucleotides, the CDR3 is TGTGCCAGCAGCGAGGGGACTAGTGAGTGGTACGAGCAGTACTTC.

The chain uses TRBV10-1 and TRBJ2-7, with D hard to call. Germline V gene sequence: CDR1 WNHNN, CDR2 SYGVQD (reference sequence). The CDR3 length is 13 residues. V dropped 4 bases and J dropped 1 base, with 8 bases sitting between them. The CDR3 DNA reads TGCGCCAGCAGTGGGCCAGGATCCTACGAGCAGTACTTC. Residues: CASSGPGSYEQYF.

The J gene is TRBJ2-3, the V gene TRBV6-5, with TRBD1 matching 9 bases. The CDR3 contains 15 residues. Germline loops: CDR1 MNHEY, CDR2 SVGAGI. The V gene end was trimmed by 0 bases and the J gene end by 3 bases; junction bases not matched to a gene: 1. CDR3 residues: CASSYSGTGTDTQYF. The DNA of the CDR3 is TGTGCCAGCAGTTACTCCGGGACAGGGACAGATACGCAGTATTTT.

The chain joins TRBV3-1 (or the pseudogene TRBV3-2) to TRBJ1-5, with 8 positions matching TRBD1. CDR1 is LGHDT, CDR2 YNNKEL, per germline (reference sequence). The J segment lost 2 bases and the V segment lost 4 bases, leaving 10 bases of the junction unmatched. The length of the CDR3 is 17 residues. CDR3 region: CASSLGTGTGGNQPQHF. The CDR3 DNA reads as TGTGCCAGCAGCCTGGGGACAGGCACAGGGGGCAATCAGCCCCAGCATTTT.

The chain recombines TRBV20-1 with TRBJ1-2; D is undetermined. This CDR3 region has 11 residues. V lost 1 base, J lost 8 bases, and 8 bases lay in between. The germline gives CDR1 DFQATT, CDR2 SNEGSKA (reference sequence). CDR3 sequence: CSARGPWGYTF. CDR3 DNA: TGCAGTGCTAGAGGGCCGTGGGGCTACACCTTC.

The chain recombines TRBV6-4 with TRBJ2-2; perhaps TRBD2 as D (7 bases). CDR1 and CDR2 (germline): MRHNA, SNTAGT. The V end was cut by 0 bases, the J end by 2 bases, with 13 bases between. The CDR3 extends over 17 amino acids. Written as DNA, the CDR3 is TGTGCCAGCAGTGACTCGACTGGGGGGGCTAACACCGGGGAGCTGTTTTTT. Its translation: CASSDSTGGANTGELFF.

The chain links TRBV21-1 to TRBJ1-1; TRBD1, the table's D call, was not compared with the DNA. TRBV21-1 corresponds to a pseudogene. The CDR3 spans 13 residues. CDR3 sequence: CASPRHSNTEAFF. CDR3 nucleotides: TGTGCCAGCCCGAGACACTCGAACACTGAAGCTTTCTTT.

The chain is built from TRBV6-1 and TRBJ1-6, with D tentatively TRBD1 (6 bases). The CDR3 is 15 residues long. The germline V gene has CDR1 MNHNS and CDR2 SASEGT. Trimming removed 2 bases from V and 9 bases from J, with 14 bases in between. The DNA of the CDR3 is TGTGCCAGCAGTGAATTAGGCAGGGGTGGTTCACCCCTCCACTTT. Its translation is CASSELGRGGSPLHF.

The rearrangement uses TRBV5-4 and TRBJ2-1; 11 positions agree with TRBD2. Trimming took 4 bases from V and 8 from J; bases not matched to a gene: 8. Germline CDR1 reads SGHNT; CDR2 reads YYREEE (reference sequence). This CDR3 spans 15 amino acids. CDR3 residues: CASSRTSGSSYEQFF. The CDR3 region has the DNA TGTGCCAGCAGCAGAACTAGCGGGAGTAGTTATGAGCAGTTCTTC.